The 5 T cell receptor beta chains given below trace back to one sample, sequenced in a study of blood T cell repertoires in COVID-19. Profiled with immunoSEQ multiplex PCR; TCRdb holds only in-frame clones, not every one. The sample holds about 100,000 clones; 85% to 90% are singletons and the top ten take 2.5% to 3.5%. Specimen: peripheral blood. The source of these receptors is a middle-aged man with active or convalescent COVID-19.

CDR3 amino acids: CASSEQITGGRYEQYF. As DNA, the CDR3 is TGTGCCAGCAGTGAGCAAATAACAGGGGGCAGGTACGAGCAGTACTTC. V gene TRBV6-1 combines with J gene TRBJ2-7; 9 positions match TRBD1. The CDR3 contains 16 residues. Germline loops: CDR1 MNHNS, CDR2 SASEGT. J gave up 4 bases and V 3 bases, and 10 bases lay outside the gene matches.

The chain uses TRBV6-5 and TRBJ2-5; 8 bases are shared with TRBD1. The germline V gene encodes CDR1 MNHEY and CDR2 SVGAGI. The CDR3 is 13 amino acids. The V segment lost 6 bases and the J segment 2 bases; nucleotides outside the gene matches: 2. The DNA for the CDR3 is TGTGCCAGCAGGGACAGGGAACAAGAGACCCAGTACTTC. Amino acid sequence: CASRDREQETQYF.

This chain uses TRBV5-6 with TRBJ2-7; D ambiguous. The CDR3 is 12 residues long. V was pared by 1 base and J by 4 bases, with 6 bases between. Germline lookup yields CDR1 SGHDT and CDR2 YYEEEE. CDR3 nucleotide sequence: TGTGCCAGCAGCTTGTCCGGGTACGAGCAGTACTTC. Protein sequence: CASSLSGYEQYF.

The chain has TRBV28 and TRBJ2-5; 12 nucleotides match TRBD2. Germline V gene lookup returns CDR1 MDHEN and CDR2 SYDVKM. CDR3 length: 16 amino acids. V gave up 5 bases and J gave up 4 bases; unmatched junction bases: 8. This chain's CDR3 is CASSITLAGGRETQYF. For the CDR3, the DNA is TGTGCCAGCAGTATCACTCTAGCGGGGGGGCGAGAGACCCAGTACTTC.

The J gene is TRBJ1-1, the V gene TRBV2, with 8 bases lining up with TRBD1. Germline CDR1 and CDR2: SNHLY and FYNNEI. Trimming removed 7 bases from V and 1 base from J; junction bases left unmatched: 8. This CDR3 region has 15 residues. The CDR3 region has the DNA TGTGCCAGCACTACTCTACAGGGGGGGAACACTGAAGCTTTCTTT. Its protein product is CASTTLQGGNTEAFF.